A selection of T cell receptor beta chains follows, all from one sample in a study of long-term antiretroviral therapy in people with HIV. Clones were sequenced by immunoSEQ multiplex PCR, and TCRdb holds only the in-frame ones, with some missing. The sample contains under 30,000 clones, approximately 80% of which appear only once. The material was unsorted PBMCs, obtained 0.7 years before starting antiretroviral therapy. These TCRs come from a man aged 30 to 39 with HIV. The CDR3 runs from the conserved cysteine through the conserved F or W. The D gene is left open where the match is weak. Size is stated for part of the rows, as once, few or many counts, or as a class when the clone is expanded.

J gene | V gene | CDR3 length | clone size | D gene | CDR3 protein | CDR3 DNA
TRBJ1-2 | TRBV4-1 | 16 | few | TRBD1 | CASSQVPGQGSYGYTF | TGCGCCAGCAGCCAAGTACCGGGACAGGGAAGCTATGGCTACACCTTC
TRBJ2-2 | TRBV7-2 | 15 | . | TRBD1 | CASSPGQPGTGELFF | TGTGCCAGCAGCCCGGGACAGCCGGGGACCGGGGAGCTGTTTTTT
TRBJ2-7 | TRBV7-9 | 13 | few | . | CASSLAGSYEQYF | TGTGCCAGCAGCTTAGCGGGAAGCTACGAGCAGTACTTC
TRBJ2-7 | TRBV5-4 | 15 | . | TRBD1 | CASSLPDRGTYEQYF | TGTGCCAGCAGCTTACCTGACAGGGGGACCTACGAGCAGTACTTC
TRBJ2-1 | TRBV19 | 14 | . | TRBD2 | CASSIVEASGEQFF | TGTGCCAGTAGTATTGTTGAGGCTAGCGGAGAGCAGTTCTTC
TRBJ2-7 | TRBV28 | 15 | . | . | CASSLKTGLSYEQYF | TGTGCCAGCAGTTTAAAAACAGGGCTCTCCTACGAGCAGTACTTC
TRBJ1-3 | TRBV14 | 15 | . | . | CASSQVPGFGNTIYF | TGTGCCAGCAGCCAAGTGCCAGGGTTTGGAAACACCATATATTTT
TRBJ2-3 | TRBV9 | 16 | . | TRBD1 | CASSQQWTGVTDTQYF | TGTGCCAGCAGCCAGCAGTGGACAGGGGTGACAGATACGCAGTATTTT
TRBJ1-3 | TRBV10-3 | 17 | once | . | CAISELRDSLSGNTIYF | TGTGCCATCAGTGAGCTCCGGGACTCTCTCTCTGGAAACACCATATATTTT
TRBJ1-2 | TRBV7-9 | 16 | . | . | CASRSAGASSNYGYTF | TGTGCCAGCAGATCTGCAGGTGCCTCCTCTAACTATGGCTACACCTTC
TRBJ2-3 | TRBV5-1 | 14 | . | TRBD1 | CASTRQGRTDTQYF | TGCGCCAGCACCCGACAGGGTCGAACAGATACGCAGTATTTT
TRBJ2-5 | TRBV9 | 19 | . | . | CASSARSSFSPRDQETQYF | TGTGCCAGCAGCGCCAGGAGTTCCTTTTCCCCCCGAGACCAAGAGACCCAGTACTTC